Each of the 4 T cell receptor beta chains below was sequenced from the same sample in a study of T cells in Graves' hyperthyroidism and ophthalmopathy. The source material, RNA transcripts, was used to amplify TCR beta CDR3 regions. Initially, a first-round RT-PCR of the TCR CDR3 employed the HTBI primer set. One entry per CDR3 protein results from TCRdb running MiXCR on the multiplex PCR reads. In the table there are fewer than 900,000 distinct CDR3 sequences, approximately 18% of which are singletons. Sequences were obtained from blood. Every receptor here comes from a woman between 50 and 59 years old with Graves' hyperthyroidism that later progressed to Graves' ophthalmopathy.

This clonotype was picked up a small number of times. CDR3 in DNA: TGTGCCAGCATGGGTGGGACCTCCTACGAGCAGTACTTC. Encoded protein: CASMGGTSYEQYF. The genes are TRBV7-9 and TRBJ2-7, with D possibly being TRBD1 or TRBD2 (5 bases each). Germline CDR1 and CDR2: SEHNR and FQNEAQ (reference sequence). The CDR3 covers 13 residues. V lost 7 bases and J 0 bases, leaving 10 bases between the germline ends.

This clonotype was counted ten times or more. This chain links TRBV12-3 or TRBV12-4 with TRBJ1-5; a possible D gene is TRBD1 (5 bases). V lost 5 bases and J lost 6, with 17 bases in between. This CDR3 has 15 residues. CDR3 DNA: TGTGCCAGCAGTGTTGACAGTGGAGGAGGTCAGCCCCAGCATTTT. Its protein product is CASSVDSGGGQPQHF.

The table lists this clonotype with a few counts. The chain employs TRBV6-2 or TRBV6-3 and TRBJ1-6, with 7 bases lining up with TRBD1. V lost 2 bases, J lost 9 bases, and 13 bases stayed unmatched. CDR3 length equals 17 residues. The germline CDR1 and CDR2 sequences are MNHEY and SVGEGT. The CDR3 nucleotides are TGTGCCAGCAGTTACCCCCGACAGGGACGAGACCCTTCACCCCTCCACTTT. Translating it yields CASSYPRQGRDPSPLHF.

The rearrangement links TRBV11-2 to TRBJ2-3; tentatively, D is TRBD2 (7 bases). CDR1 is SGHAT and CDR2 is FQNNGV in the germline V gene. The V end lost 2 bases, the J end lost 1 base, and 13 bases lay between the germline ends. The CDR3 totals 16 residues. The CDR3 nucleotides read TGTGCCAGCAGCTTAAGTGGGGGGGCTGGCACAGATACGCAGTATTTT. The encoded protein is CASSLSGGAGTDTQYF.